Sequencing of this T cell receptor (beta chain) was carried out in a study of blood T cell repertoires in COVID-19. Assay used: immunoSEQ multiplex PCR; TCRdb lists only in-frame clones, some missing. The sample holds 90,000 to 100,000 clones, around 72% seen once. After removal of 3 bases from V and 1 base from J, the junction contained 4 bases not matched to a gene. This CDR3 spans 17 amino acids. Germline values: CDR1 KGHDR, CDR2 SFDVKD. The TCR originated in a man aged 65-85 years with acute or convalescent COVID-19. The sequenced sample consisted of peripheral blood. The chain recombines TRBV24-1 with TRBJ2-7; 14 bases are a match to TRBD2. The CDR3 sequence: CATSDRTSGRSSYEQYF. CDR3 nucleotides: TGTGCCACCAGTGATCGGACTAGCGGGAGGAGTTCCTACGAGCAGTACTTC.